This TCR beta chain was identified in a study of blood T cell repertoires in COVID-19. The CDR3 covers 18 residues. Sequencing used immunoSEQ multiplex PCR; TCRdb keeps in-frame clones, though not all of them. Of approximately 140,000 clones in the sample, about 88% were seen once. Sample: peripheral blood. The clonotype comes from a human donor with COVID-19, enrolled during active disease. The donor label of this sample is uncertain. The chain carries TRBV21-1 and TRBJ1-5. TRBV21-1 is an annotated pseudogene. CDR3 sequence: CASSKSRDKLGSNQPQHF. CDR3 in DNA: TGTGCCAGCAGCAAAAGTCGGGATAAACTAGGTAGCAATCAGCCCCAGCATTTT.